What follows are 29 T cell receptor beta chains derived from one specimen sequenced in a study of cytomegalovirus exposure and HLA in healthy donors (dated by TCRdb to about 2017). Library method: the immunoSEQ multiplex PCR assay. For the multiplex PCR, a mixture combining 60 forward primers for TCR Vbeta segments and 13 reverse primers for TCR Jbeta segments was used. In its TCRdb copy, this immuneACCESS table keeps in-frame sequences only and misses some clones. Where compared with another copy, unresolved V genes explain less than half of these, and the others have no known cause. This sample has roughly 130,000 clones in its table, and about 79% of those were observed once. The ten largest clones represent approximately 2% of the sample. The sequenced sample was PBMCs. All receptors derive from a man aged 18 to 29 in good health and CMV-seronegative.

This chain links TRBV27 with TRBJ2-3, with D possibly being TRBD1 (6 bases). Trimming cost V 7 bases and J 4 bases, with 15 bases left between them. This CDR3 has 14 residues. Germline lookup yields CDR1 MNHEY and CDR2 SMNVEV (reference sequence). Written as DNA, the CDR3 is TGTGCCAGCACCGATGGGGGCGCGTCAGATACGCAGTATTTT. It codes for CASTDGGASDTQYF.

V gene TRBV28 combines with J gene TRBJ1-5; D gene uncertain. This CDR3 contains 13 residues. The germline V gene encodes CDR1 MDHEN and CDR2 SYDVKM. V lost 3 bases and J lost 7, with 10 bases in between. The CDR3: CASSFRPGQPQHF. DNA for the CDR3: TGTGCCAGCAGTTTTCGTCCGGGGCAGCCCCAGCATTTT. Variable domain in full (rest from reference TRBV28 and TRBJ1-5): DVKVTQSSRYLVKRTGEKVFLECVQDMDHENMFWYRQDPGLGLRLIYFSYDVKMKEKGDIPEGYSVSREKKERFSLILESASTNQTSMYLCASSFRPGQPQHFGDGTRLSIL.

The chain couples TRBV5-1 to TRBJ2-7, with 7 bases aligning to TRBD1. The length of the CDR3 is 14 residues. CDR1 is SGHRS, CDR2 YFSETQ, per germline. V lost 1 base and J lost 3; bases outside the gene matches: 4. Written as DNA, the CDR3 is TGCGCCAGCAGCTTGATAGGGGGCAACTACGAGCAGTACTTC. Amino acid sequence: CASSLIGGNYEQYF.

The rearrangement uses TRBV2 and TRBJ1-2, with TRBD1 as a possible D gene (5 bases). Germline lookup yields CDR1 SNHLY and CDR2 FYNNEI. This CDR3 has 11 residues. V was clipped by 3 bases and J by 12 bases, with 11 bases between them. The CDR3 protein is CASSDEQANTF. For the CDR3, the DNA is TGTGCCAGCAGTGACGAACAGGCTAACACCTTC. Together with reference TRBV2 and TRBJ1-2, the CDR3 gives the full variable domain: EPEVTQTPSHQVTQMGQEVILRCVPISNHLYFYWYRQILGQKVEFLVSFYNNEISEKSEIFDDQFSVERPDGSNFTLKIRSTKLEDSAMYFCASSDEQANTFGSGTRLTVV.

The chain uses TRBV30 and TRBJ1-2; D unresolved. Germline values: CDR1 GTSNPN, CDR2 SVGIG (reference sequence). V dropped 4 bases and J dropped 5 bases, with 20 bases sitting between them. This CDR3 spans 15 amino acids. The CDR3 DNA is TGTGCCTGGACATTACACCAGGTCCCCTCTTATGGCTACACCTTC. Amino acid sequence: CAWTLHQVPSYGYTF.

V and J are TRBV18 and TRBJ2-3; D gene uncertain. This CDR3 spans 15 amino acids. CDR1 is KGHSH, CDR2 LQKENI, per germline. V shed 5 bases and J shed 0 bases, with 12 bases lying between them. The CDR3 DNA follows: TGTGCCAGCTCATCAAGGTTGACTAGCACAGATACGCAGTATTTT. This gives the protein CASSSRLTSTDTQYF.

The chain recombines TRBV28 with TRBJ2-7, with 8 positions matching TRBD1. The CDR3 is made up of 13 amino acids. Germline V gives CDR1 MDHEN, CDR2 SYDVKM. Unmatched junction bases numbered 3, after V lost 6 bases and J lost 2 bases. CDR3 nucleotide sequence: TGTGCCAGCAGGGGGACAGGAACCTACGAGCAGTACTTC. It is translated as CASRGTGTYEQYF.

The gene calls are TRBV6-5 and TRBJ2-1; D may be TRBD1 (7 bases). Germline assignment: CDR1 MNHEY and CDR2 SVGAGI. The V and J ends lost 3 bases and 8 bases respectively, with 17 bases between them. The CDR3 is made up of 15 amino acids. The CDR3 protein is CASSYNVIRGDEQFF. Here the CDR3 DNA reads TGTGCCAGCAGTTATAACGTCATCAGGGGGGATGAGCAGTTCTTC.

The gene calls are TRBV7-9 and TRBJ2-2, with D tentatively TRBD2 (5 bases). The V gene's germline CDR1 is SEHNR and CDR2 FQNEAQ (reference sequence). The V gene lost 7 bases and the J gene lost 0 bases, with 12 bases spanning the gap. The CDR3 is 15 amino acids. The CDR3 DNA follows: TGTGCCAGCACCCACCGGGGAACGAACACCGGGGAGCTGTTTTTT. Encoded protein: CASTHRGTNTGELFF. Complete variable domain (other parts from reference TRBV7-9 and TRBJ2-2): DTGVSQNPRHKITKRGQNVTFRCDPISEHNRLYWYRQTLGQGPEFLTYFQNEAQLEKSRLLSDRFSAERPKGSFSTLEIQRTEQGDSAMYLCASTHRGTNTGELFFGEGSRLTVL.

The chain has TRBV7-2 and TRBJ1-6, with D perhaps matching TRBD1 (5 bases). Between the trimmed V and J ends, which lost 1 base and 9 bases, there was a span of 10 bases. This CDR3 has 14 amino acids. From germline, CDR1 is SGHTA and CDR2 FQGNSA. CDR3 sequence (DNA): TGTGCCAGCAGCTTAGGCAGGGTGGGTTCACCCCTCCACTTT. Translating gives CASSLGRVGSPLHF.

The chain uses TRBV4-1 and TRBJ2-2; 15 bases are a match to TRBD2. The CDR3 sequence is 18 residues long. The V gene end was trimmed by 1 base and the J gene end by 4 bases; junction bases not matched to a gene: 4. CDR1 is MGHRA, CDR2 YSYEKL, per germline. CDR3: CASSQVPGLAGGTGELFF. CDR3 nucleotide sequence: TGCGCCAGCAGCCAAGTGCCGGGACTAGCGGGAGGCACCGGGGAGCTGTTTTTT.

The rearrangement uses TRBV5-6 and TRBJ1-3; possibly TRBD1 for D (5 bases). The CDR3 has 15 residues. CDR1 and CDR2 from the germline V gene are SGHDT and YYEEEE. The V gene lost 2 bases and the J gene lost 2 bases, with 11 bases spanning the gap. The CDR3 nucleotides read TGTGCCAGCAGCTTTCAGGGCATGGCTGGAAACACCATATATTTT. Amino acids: CASSFQGMAGNTIYF.

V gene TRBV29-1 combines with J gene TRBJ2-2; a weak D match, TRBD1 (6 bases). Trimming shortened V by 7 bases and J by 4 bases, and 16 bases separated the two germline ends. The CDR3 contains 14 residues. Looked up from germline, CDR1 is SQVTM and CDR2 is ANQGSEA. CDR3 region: CSAESGESTGELFF. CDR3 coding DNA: TGCAGCGCCGAATCAGGGGAATCCACCGGGGAGCTGTTTTTT.

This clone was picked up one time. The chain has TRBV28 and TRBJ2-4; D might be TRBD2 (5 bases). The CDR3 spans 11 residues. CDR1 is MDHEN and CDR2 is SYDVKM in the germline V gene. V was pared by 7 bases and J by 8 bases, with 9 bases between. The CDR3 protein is CASTPGDIQYF. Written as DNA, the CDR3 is TGTGCCAGCACCCCCGGGGACATTCAGTACTTC.

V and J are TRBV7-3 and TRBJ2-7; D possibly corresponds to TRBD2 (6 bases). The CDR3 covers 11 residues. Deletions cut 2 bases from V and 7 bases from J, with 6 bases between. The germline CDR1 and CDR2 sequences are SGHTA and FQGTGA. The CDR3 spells CASSLGREQYF. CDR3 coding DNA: TGTGCCAGCAGCTTAGGGAGGGAGCAGTACTTC.

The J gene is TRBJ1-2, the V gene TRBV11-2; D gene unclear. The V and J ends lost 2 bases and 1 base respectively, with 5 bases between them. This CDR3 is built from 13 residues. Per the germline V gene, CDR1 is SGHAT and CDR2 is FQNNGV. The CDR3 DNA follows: TGTGCCAGCAGCTTAACAGATAACTATGGCTACACCTTC. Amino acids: CASSLTDNYGYTF.

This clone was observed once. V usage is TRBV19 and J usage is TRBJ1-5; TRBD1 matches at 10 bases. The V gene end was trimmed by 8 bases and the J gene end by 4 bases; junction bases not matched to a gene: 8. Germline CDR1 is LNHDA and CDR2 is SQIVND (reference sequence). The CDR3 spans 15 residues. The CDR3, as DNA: TGTGCCAGTCTAGCTCGGGGACAGGGGAATCAGCCCCAGCATTTT. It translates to CASLARGQGNQPQHF.

The chain's CDR3 is CASTIGGTTNTEAFF. In DNA, the CDR3 is TGTGCCAGCACCATAGGGGGCACCACGAACACTGAAGCTTTCTTT. The chain uses TRBV5-4 and TRBJ1-1, with 7 nucleotides matching TRBD1. CDR1 and CDR2 from the germline V gene are SGHNT and YYREEE (reference sequence). This CDR3 has 15 residues. V shed 6 bases and J 1 base; nucleotides not matched to a gene: 9.

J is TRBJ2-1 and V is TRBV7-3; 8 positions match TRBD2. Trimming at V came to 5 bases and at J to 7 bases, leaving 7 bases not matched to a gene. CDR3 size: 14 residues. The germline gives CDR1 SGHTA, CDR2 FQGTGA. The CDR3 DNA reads TGTGCCAGCAGCCCCGGACTAGCTCTGAATGAGCAGTTCTTC. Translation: CASSPGLALNEQFF. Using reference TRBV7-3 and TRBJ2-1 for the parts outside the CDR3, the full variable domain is GAGVSQTPSNKVTEKGKYVELRCDPISGHTALYWYRQSLGQGPEFLIYFQGTGAADDSGLPNDRFFAVRPEGSVSTLKIQRTERGDSAVYLCASSPGLALNEQFFGPGTRLTVL.

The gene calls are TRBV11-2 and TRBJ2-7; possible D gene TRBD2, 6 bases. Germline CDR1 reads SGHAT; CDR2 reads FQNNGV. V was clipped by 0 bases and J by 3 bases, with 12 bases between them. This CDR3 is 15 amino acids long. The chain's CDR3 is CASSLDSSSGYEQYF. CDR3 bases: TGTGCCAGCAGCTTAGACTCAAGTAGCGGCTACGAGCAGTACTTC.

The CDR3 loop reads CASSPPPGTSGINEQFF. The CDR3 nucleotides read TGTGCCAGCTCACCACCCCCCGGGACTAGCGGGATCAATGAGCAGTTCTTC. This chain links TRBV18 with TRBJ2-1; 13 bases line up with TRBD2. The CDR3 runs to 17 residues. Germline V gene data show CDR1 as KGHSH and CDR2 as LQKENI. After removal of 0 bases from V and 6 bases from J, the junction contained 5 bases not matched to a gene.

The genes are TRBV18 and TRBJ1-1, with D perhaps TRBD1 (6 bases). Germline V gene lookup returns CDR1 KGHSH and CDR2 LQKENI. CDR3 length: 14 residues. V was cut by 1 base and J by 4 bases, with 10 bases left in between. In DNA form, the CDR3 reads TGTGCCAGCTCACCACTGTCGGACAGCACTGAAGCTTTCTTT. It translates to CASSPLSDSTEAFF. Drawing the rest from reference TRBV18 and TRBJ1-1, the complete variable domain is NAGVMQNPRHLVRRRGQEARLRCSPMKGHSHVYWYRQLPEEGLKFMVYLQKENIIDESGMPKERFSAEFPKEGPSILRIQQVVRGDSAAYFCASSPLSDSTEAFFGQGTRLTVV.

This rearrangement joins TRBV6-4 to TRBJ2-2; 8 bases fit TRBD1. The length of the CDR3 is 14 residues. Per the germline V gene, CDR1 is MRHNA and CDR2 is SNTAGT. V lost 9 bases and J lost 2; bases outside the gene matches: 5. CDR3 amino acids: CASSRGLNTGELFF. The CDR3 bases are TGTGCCAGTTCCAGGGGGCTCAACACCGGGGAGCTGTTTTTT.

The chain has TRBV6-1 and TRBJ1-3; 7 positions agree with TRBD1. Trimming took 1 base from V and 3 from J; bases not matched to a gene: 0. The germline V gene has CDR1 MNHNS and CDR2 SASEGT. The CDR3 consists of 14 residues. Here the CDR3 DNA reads TGTGCCAGCAGTGAAGGACAGGGTGGAAACACCATATATTTT. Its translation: CASSEGQGGNTIYF.

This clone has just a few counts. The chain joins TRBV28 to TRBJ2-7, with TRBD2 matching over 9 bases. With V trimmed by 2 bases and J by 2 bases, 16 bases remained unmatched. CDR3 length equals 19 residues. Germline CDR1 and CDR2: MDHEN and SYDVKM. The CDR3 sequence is CASSLPNPWAGGPAYEQYF. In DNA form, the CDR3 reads TGTGCCAGCAGTTTACCGAACCCTTGGGCGGGAGGGCCGGCCTACGAGCAGTACTTC.

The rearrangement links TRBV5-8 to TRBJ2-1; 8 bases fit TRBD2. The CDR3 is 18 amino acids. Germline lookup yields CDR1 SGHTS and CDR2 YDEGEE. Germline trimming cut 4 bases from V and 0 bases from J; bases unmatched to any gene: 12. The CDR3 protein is CASSPLRIAGSSYNEQFF. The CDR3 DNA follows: TGTGCCAGCAGCCCTCTCAGAATAGCGGGGAGCTCCTACAATGAGCAGTTCTTC.

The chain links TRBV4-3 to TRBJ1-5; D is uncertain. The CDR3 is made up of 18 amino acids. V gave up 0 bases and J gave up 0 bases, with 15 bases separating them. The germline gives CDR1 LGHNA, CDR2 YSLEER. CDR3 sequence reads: CASSQDRGTGFSNQPQHF. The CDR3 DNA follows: TGCGCCAGCAGCCAAGATCGCGGTACCGGCTTTAGCAATCAGCCCCAGCATTTT.

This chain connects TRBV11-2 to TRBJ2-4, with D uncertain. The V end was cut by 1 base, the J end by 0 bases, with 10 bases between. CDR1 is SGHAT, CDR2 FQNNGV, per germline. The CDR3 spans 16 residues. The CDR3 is CASSLGRLLAKNIQYF. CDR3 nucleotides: TGTGCCAGCAGCTTAGGCAGGCTCCTAGCCAAAAACATTCAGTACTTC.

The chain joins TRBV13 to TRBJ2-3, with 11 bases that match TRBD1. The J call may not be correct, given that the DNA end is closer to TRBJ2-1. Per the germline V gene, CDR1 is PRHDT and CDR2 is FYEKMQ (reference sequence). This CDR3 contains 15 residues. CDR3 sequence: CASKLGQGGYNEQFF. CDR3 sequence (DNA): TGTGCCAGCAAATTGGGACAGGGGGGTTACAATGAGCAGTTCTTC.